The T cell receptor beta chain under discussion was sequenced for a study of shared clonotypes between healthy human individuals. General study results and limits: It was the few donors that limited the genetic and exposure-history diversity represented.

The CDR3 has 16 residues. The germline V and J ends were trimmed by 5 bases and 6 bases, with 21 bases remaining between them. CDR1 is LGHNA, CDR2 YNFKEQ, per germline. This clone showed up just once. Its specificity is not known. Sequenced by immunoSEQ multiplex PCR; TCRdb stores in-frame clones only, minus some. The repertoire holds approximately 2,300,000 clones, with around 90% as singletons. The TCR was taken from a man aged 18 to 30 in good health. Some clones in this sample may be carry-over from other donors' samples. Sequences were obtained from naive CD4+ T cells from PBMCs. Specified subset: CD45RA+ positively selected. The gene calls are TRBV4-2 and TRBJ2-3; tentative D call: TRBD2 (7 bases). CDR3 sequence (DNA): TGTGCCAGCAGCACCGGCGCGGTTGAGGGGGGGGATACGCAGTATTTT. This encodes CASSTGAVEGGDTQYF.